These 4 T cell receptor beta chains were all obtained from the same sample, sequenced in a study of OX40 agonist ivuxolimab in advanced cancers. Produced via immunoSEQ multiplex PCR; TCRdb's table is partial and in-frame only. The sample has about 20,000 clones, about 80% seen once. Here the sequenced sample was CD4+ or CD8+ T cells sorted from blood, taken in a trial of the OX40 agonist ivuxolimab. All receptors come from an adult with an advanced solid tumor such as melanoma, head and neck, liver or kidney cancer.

DNA for the CDR3: TGTGCCATCAGTACCTTGACAGGTTACACCCTCAATGAGCAGTTCTTC. Protein sequence: CAISTLTGYTLNEQFF. The V and J genes are TRBV10-3 and TRBJ2-1; a possible D gene is TRBD1 (6 bases). V lost 5 bases and J lost 6, with 20 bases in between. From germline, CDR1 is ENHRY and CDR2 SYGVKD. The CDR3 spans 16 residues.

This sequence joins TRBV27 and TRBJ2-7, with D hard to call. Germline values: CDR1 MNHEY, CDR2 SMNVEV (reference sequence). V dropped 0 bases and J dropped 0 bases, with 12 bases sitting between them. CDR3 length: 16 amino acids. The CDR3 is CASSLSAPQSSYEQYF. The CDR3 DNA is TGTGCCAGCAGTTTATCTGCCCCGCAGAGCTCCTACGAGCAGTACTTC.

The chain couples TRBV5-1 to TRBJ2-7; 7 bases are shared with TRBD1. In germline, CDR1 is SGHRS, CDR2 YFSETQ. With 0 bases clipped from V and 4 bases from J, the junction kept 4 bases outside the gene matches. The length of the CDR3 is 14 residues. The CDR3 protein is CASSLEQGKYEQYF. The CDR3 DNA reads TGCGCCAGCAGCTTGGAACAGGGGAAGTACGAGCAGTACTTC.

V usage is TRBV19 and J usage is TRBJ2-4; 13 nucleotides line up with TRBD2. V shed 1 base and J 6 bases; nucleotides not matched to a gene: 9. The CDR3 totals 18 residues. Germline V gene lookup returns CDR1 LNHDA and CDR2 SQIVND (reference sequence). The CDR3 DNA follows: TGTGCCAGTAGTATAGGACTAGCGGGGGGCGCACGTGGAAACATTCAGTACTTC. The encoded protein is CASSIGLAGGARGNIQYF.